The source of this TCR beta chain is a study of T cell changes during pregnancy in multiple sclerosis. Trimming stripped 0 bases from V and 6 bases from J, with 15 bases between. The length of the CDR3 is 15 residues. Germline CDR1 SGHRS, CDR2 YFSETQ. The protocol was immunoSEQ multiplex PCR, while the TCRdb copy is restricted to in-frame clones and leaves out a portion. The table shows 17,000 or so clones, with around 96% occurring only once. This sequence originates from a female donor with multiple sclerosis, enrolled in a pregnancy study. The sequencing here drew on peripheral blood, taken in the third trimester of pregnancy. The genes are TRBV5-1 and TRBJ1-1; D may be TRBD1 (5 bases). CDR3 bases: TGCGCCAGCAGCTTGGAGCTAGGGGTAGAAGCTGAAGCTTTCTTT. It specifies CASSLELGVEAEAFF.